One and the same sample provided the 21 T cell receptor beta chains below, sequenced in a study of CD8 T cells in ankylosing spondylitis. Study results and limitations: Made up of about eight highly homologous variants, a TCR beta motif appeared characteristic of ankylosing spondylitis blood.

These receptors have no identified antigens. TCRdb redid the calling of the 5' RACE reads with MiXCR, one entry per CDR3 protein. This sample carries around 480,000 distinct CDR3 sequences, roughly 17% of them seen once, and the ten largest clones take about 0.94%. Sequencing was performed on blood, either unsorted or a sorted T cell fraction (not recorded which). These receptors were taken from a male donor with ankylosing spondylitis.

In its sample, this clonotype was seen a few times. The chain combines TRBV5-1 with TRBJ2-1; no firm D call. CDR3 length equals 16 residues. V gave up 0 bases and J gave up 2 bases, with 12 bases separating them. The V gene's germline CDR1 is SGHRS and CDR2 YFSETQ. The CDR3 sequence: CASSLDLDPTYNEQFF. The CDR3 DNA reads as TGCGCCAGCAGCTTGGATCTGGATCCGACCTACAATGAGCAGTTCTTC.

The chain is built from TRBV7-3 and TRBJ1-1; no firm D call. V was pared by 5 bases and J by 4 bases, with 14 bases between. Germline assignment: CDR1 SGHTA and CDR2 FQGTGA. This CDR3 is built from 14 residues. This chain's CDR3 is CASSPQSFGTEAFF. The CDR3 region has the DNA TGTGCCAGCAGCCCCCAATCCTTTGGCACTGAAGCTTTCTTT.

The chain couples TRBV20-1 to TRBJ2-7; a weak D match, TRBD2 (6 bases). Trimming stripped 5 bases from V and 7 bases from J, with 18 bases between. This CDR3 spans 13 amino acids. Germline V gene data show CDR1 as DFQATT and CDR2 as SNEGSKA (reference sequence). The CDR3 region has the DNA TGCAGTGCTCCCCGGGGAGCGGGCGGGGAGCAGTACTTC. Protein: CSAPRGAGGEQYF.

This clonotype was observed a few times. The chain uses TRBV7-8 and TRBJ2-1; the match to TRBD2 covers 10 bases. Looked up from germline, CDR1 is SGHVS and CDR2 is FQNEAQ. The CDR3 is 18 amino acids. V was clipped by 3 bases and J by 1 base; unmatched bases: 9. CDR3: CASSFLAGERGSYNEQFF. Here the CDR3 DNA reads TGTGCCAGCAGCTTCCTAGCGGGAGAGCGCGGGTCCTACAATGAGCAGTTCTTC.

This clonotype showed up just a few times. This chain links TRBV27 with TRBJ1-4; 9 bases align to TRBD1. Germline trimming cut 5 bases from V and 4 bases from J; bases unmatched to any gene: 5. The CDR3 is made up of 15 amino acids. In germline, CDR1 is MNHEY, CDR2 SMNVEV (reference sequence). CDR3 bases: TGTGCCAGCAGTCCCCGGGACAGGGATAATGAAAAACTGTTTTTT. It translates to CASSPRDRDNEKLFF. Full variable domain (outside the CDR3, taken from reference TRBV27 and TRBJ1-4): EAQVTQNPRYLITVTGKKLTVTCSQNMNHEYMSWYRQDPGLGLRQIYYSMNVEVTDKGDVPEGYKVSRKEKRNFPLILESPSPNQTSLYFCASSPRDRDNEKLFFGSGTQLSVL.

This clonotype was detected only a few times. This chain uses TRBV2 with TRBJ1-1; D is ambiguous. Deletions cut 0 bases from V and 3 bases from J, with 8 bases between. CDR1 is SNHLY, CDR2 FYNNEI, per germline. The CDR3 contains 14 residues. The CDR3 nucleotides are TGTGCCAGCAGTGAAGCGCTGGCGGACACTGAAGCTTTCTTT. Translated, it gives CASSEALADTEAFF.

V is TRBV24-1 and J is TRBJ2-2; possible D gene TRBD2, 6 bases. V was clipped by 7 bases and J by 6 bases, with 8 bases between them. Germline CDR1 reads KGHDR; CDR2 reads SFDVKD. The CDR3 length is 12 residues. The CDR3 protein is CATRSGAGELFF. CDR3 nucleotides: TGTGCCACCAGGTCGGGGGCCGGGGAGCTGTTTTTT.

The chain combines TRBV30 with TRBJ2-1; 10 nucleotides agree with TRBD2. CDR3 length: 14 residues. Germline CDR1 GTSNPN, CDR2 SVGIG (reference sequence). V lost 1 base to trimming and J lost 8 bases; unmatched junction nucleotides: 5. Written as DNA, the CDR3 is TGTGCCTGGAGTGAGCGGGGGGGCTCAGATGAGCAGTTCTTC. Translating it yields CAWSERGGSDEQFF.

The chain joins TRBV20-1 to TRBJ2-5, with 9 positions matching TRBD2. CDR1 is DFQATT and CDR2 is SNEGSKA in the germline V gene (reference sequence). V gave up 3 bases and J gave up 7 bases; unmatched junction bases: 15. The CDR3 runs 16 residues. The CDR3 here is CSARGWLAGGPRTQYF. CDR3 DNA sequence: TGCAGTGCTAGGGGTTGGTTGGCGGGGGGGCCGAGGACCCAGTACTTC.

The J gene is TRBJ2-6, the V gene TRBV4-3; D gene uncertain. The CDR3 totals 16 residues. Trimming took off 1 base at V and 2 bases at J, with 9 bases between the two ends. The germline V gene has CDR1 LGHNA and CDR2 YSLEER. The DNA for the CDR3 is TGCGCCAGCAGCCAAGGGGGTTTCGCTGGGGCCAACGTCCTGACTTTC. Its protein product is CASSQGGFAGANVLTF.

V and J are TRBV6-2 or TRBV6-3 and TRBJ2-1; 13 nucleotides align to TRBD2. CDR1 and CDR2 (germline): MNHEY, SVGEGT. The CDR3 runs to 17 residues. V shed 7 bases, J shed 7 bases, and the junction held 13 bases outside the gene matches. The CDR3 nucleotides are TGTGCCAGCATCCAACATCCCACTAGCGGGAGGGGGAATGAGCAGTTCTTC. This codes for CASIQHPTSGRGNEQFF.

This clonotype was recorded a few times. The V gene is TRBV6-1, the J gene TRBJ1-5, with D possibly matching TRBD1 (6 bases). The V gene's germline CDR1 is MNHNS and CDR2 SASEGT. This CDR3 spans 15 amino acids. V lost 6 bases and J 2 bases, leaving 14 bases between the germline ends. This chain's CDR3 is CASSGTGQGNQPQHF. The CDR3 DNA reads TGTGCCAGCAGCGGAACAGGGCAGGGCAATCAGCCCCAGCATTTT.

This clonotype was counted ten times or more. This chain uses TRBV4-3 with TRBJ2-7; 9 bases line up with TRBD1. Germline CDR1 LGHNA, CDR2 YSLEER. Losses at the gene ends were 0 bases for V and 2 bases for J; bases not matched to a gene: 5. The length of the CDR3 is 16 residues. As DNA, the CDR3 is TGCGCCAGCAGCCAAGAGGGGACAGGGACCCCCTACGAGCAGTACTTC. This encodes CASSQEGTGTPYEQYF.

This clonotype was seen a few times. J is TRBJ1-5 and V is TRBV27; 7 nucleotides line up with TRBD1. Germline V lookup: CDR1 MNHEY, CDR2 SMNVEV (reference sequence). J lost 6 bases, V lost 6 bases, and 8 bases had no gene match. This CDR3 is built from 14 residues. DNA for the CDR3: TGTGCCAGCAGACTACAGGGGTTCGGTCAGCCCCAGCATTTT. It encodes CASRLQGFGQPQHF.

The chain uses TRBV14 and TRBJ2-3; D is ambiguous. Germline values: CDR1 SGHDN, CDR2 FVKESK. This CDR3 contains 17 residues. V gave up 1 base and J gave up 0 bases, with 14 bases separating them. CDR3 nucleotide sequence: TGTGCCAGCAGCCAAGGGGTTATACTCTCTAGCACAGATACGCAGTATTTT. Translation: CASSQGVILSSTDTQYF.

This chain connects TRBV10-3 to TRBJ1-4; possible D gene TRBD1, 5 bases. In germline, CDR1 is ENHRY, CDR2 SYGVKD. The CDR3 spans 12 residues. V shed 8 bases and J shed 10 bases, with 14 bases lying between them. The chain's CDR3 is CAILDMRGKLFF. The CDR3 nucleotides are TGTGCCATCTTGGACATGAGGGGAAAACTGTTTTTT.

This clonotype was recorded many times. This chain links TRBV10-3 with TRBJ2-5; the D is unclear. V was cut by 2 bases and J by 2 bases, with 6 bases left in between. This CDR3 comprises 13 residues. Germline-derived CDR1 and CDR2 are ENHRY and SYGVKD. The CDR3 DNA is TGTGCCATCAGTGAGCTTAGACAAGAGACCCAGTACTTC. Translated, it gives CAISELRQETQYF.

This clonotype was seen a few times. The chain couples TRBV10-3 to TRBJ1-1; 10 bases match TRBD1. CDR1 and CDR2 from the germline V gene are ENHRY and SYGVKD. CDR3 size: 15 residues. The V gene end was trimmed by 4 bases and the J gene end by 3 bases; junction bases not matched to a gene: 5. The CDR3 nucleotides are TGTGCCATCAGTGCCAGACAGGGGGCGGACACTGAAGCTTTCTTT. Translation gives CAISARQGADTEAFF.

This clonotype has more than one count but fewer than ten. The chain is built from TRBV29-1 and TRBJ1-1; no firm D call. The CDR3 covers 10 residues. Germline CDR1 and CDR2: SQVTM and ANQGSEA. Trimming removed 5 bases at V and 4 bases at J, with 5 bases between. The CDR3, as DNA: TGCAGCGTTTCGTTCACTGAAGCTTTCTTT. Translated, it gives CSVSFTEAFF.

The CDR3 reads CSAPRTSGGNNEQFF. The CDR3 nucleotides are TGCAGTGCTCCCCGGACTAGCGGGGGAAATAATGAGCAGTTCTTC. The rearrangement links TRBV20-1 to TRBJ2-1; the match to TRBD2 covers 13 bases. There are 15 residues in the CDR3. CDR1 and CDR2 (germline): DFQATT, SNEGSKA (reference sequence). The trim removed 5 bases at V and 7 bases at J, leaving 8 bases unmatched.

This chain links TRBV24-1 with TRBJ2-3, with 10 nucleotides matching TRBD2. V shed 4 bases and J 2 bases; nucleotides not matched to a gene: 8. The CDR3 is made up of 17 amino acids. The germline V gene has CDR1 KGHDR and CDR2 SFDVKD. The CDR3 sequence: CATSELAGRRNTDTQYF. The CDR3 nucleotides read TGTGCCACCAGTGAACTAGCGGGGAGACGGAACACAGATACGCAGTATTTT.